The 10 T cell receptor beta chains presented below share a single source sample, sequenced in a study of response to subunit inactivated influenza vaccine (dated by TCRdb to 2016 to 2019). The library came from RT-PCR. The reads were generated on an Illumina HiSeq 2500. TCRdb's own reprocessing of the public reads used fastp at Q25 and MiXCR and kept productive beta chains. Rows with one shared CDR3 protein collapse into an entry with the most common genes and DNA. This sample is represented by fewer than 400,000 distinct CDR3 sequences; 20% to 25% of them were singletons. The top ten clones comprise about 10% of the sample. The source material was PBMCs from blood, sampled around 22 months after vaccination. The receptor set was obtained from a man between 50 and 75 years old who received an inactivated influenza vaccine. Donor details come from another sample of the same person, matched by shared clones.

This clonotype was found a few times. This sequence joins TRBV18 and TRBJ2-5; D gene unclear. Per germline, CDR1 KGHSH and CDR2 LQKENI. V lost 2 bases to trimming and J lost 1 base, with 5 bases between them. The CDR3 loop spans 13 amino acids. This CDR3 is CASSPGIQETQYF. The CDR3 region has the DNA TGTGCCAGCTCACCAGGTATCCAAGAGACCCAGTACTTC.

This clonotype showed up just a few times. The rearrangement joins TRBV11-2 to TRBJ1-5; D is uncertain. Germline V lookup: CDR1 SGHAT, CDR2 FQNNGV. This CDR3 has 14 residues. V lost 4 bases, J lost 4 bases, and 11 bases lay in between. CDR3 DNA: TGTGCCAGCAGCTCACATGTGGCTAATCAGCCCCAGCATTTT. Protein: CASSSHVANQPQHF.

In its sample, this clonotype was seen a few times. The chain joins TRBV6-5 to TRBJ1-4, with D possibly matching TRBD1 (6 bases). V lost 4 bases and J lost 6, with 15 bases in between. The germline gives CDR1 MNHEY, CDR2 SVGAGI. CDR3 size: 15 residues. The CDR3 loop reads CASSSLMGAYEKLFF. CDR3 DNA: TGTGCCAGCAGTTCCTTAATGGGGGCGTATGAAAAACTGTTTTTT.

The chain is built from TRBV6-5 and TRBJ2-5, with D unresolved. V gave up 8 bases and J gave up 4 bases, with 14 bases separating them. The CDR3 consists of 13 residues. Germline V gene data show CDR1 as MNHEY and CDR2 as SVGAGI. CDR3 coding DNA: TGTGCCAGCGGTTCGGCGGCAAGAGAGACCCAGTACTTC. It specifies CASGSAARETQYF.

CDR3 region: CASSQGIISPHGELFF. The CDR3 coding sequence is TGCGCCAGCAGCCAGGGGATCATTAGCCCTCACGGGGAGCTGTTTTTT. V is TRBV4-3 and J is TRBJ2-2, with no clear D. Trimming shortened V by 3 bases and J by 7 bases, and 18 bases separated the two germline ends. Per germline, CDR1 LGHNA and CDR2 YSLEER. The CDR3 totals 16 residues.

CDR3 bases: TGTGCCAGCAGTTCGACTAGCGGGATAAACGAGCAGTACTTC. It codes for CASSSTSGINEQYF. The V call is TRBV9, the J call TRBJ2-7; 11 bases map to TRBD2. CDR1 and CDR2 (germline): SGDLS, YYNGEE. This CDR3 has 14 amino acids. V was clipped by 5 bases and J by 5 bases; unmatched bases: 6.

This clonotype was seen only a few times. The chain's CDR3 is CASSSDSIPSYEQYF. In nucleotides, the CDR3 is TGTGCCAGCAGCAGCGACTCGATCCCTTCCTACGAGCAGTACTTC. This sequence joins TRBV7-2 and TRBJ2-7; D uncertain. The length of the CDR3 is 15 residues. Deletions cut 5 bases from V and 1 base from J, with 15 bases between. The germline gives CDR1 SGHTA, CDR2 FQGNSA.

The chain carries TRBV20-1 and TRBJ2-3; D not resolved. Looked up from germline, CDR1 is DFQATT and CDR2 is SNEGSKA (reference sequence). V was pared by 0 bases and J by 1 base, with 2 bases between. The CDR3 has 12 amino acids. This CDR3 is CSARDRTDTQYF. The CDR3 nucleotides read TGCAGTGCTAGAGACCGCACAGATACGCAGTATTTT.

This chain joins TRBV25-1 and TRBJ1-2; tentative D call: TRBD1 (5 bases). Germline V gene sequence: CDR1 MGHDK, CDR2 SYGVNS. V lost 5 bases and J lost 5, with 18 bases in between. The CDR3 contains 15 residues. CDR3 sequence: CASSHPTGASYGYTF. CDR3 DNA: TGTGCCAGCAGTCACCCCACCGGGGCCTCATATGGCTACACCTTC.

This clonotype was seen ten or more times. This chain uses TRBV7-9 with TRBJ1-1; 9 bases are a match to TRBD1. This CDR3 is 14 amino acids long. The V and J ends lost 5 bases and 2 bases, in that order; junction bases with no gene match: 3. The germline V gene has CDR1 SEHNR and CDR2 FQNEAQ (reference sequence). The CDR3 is CASSRTGVNTEAFF. The CDR3 coding sequence is TGTGCCAGCAGCCGGACAGGGGTAAACACTGAAGCTTTCTTT.